This T cell receptor beta chain was documented in a study of T cell responses to AZD1222 COVID-19 vaccine (dated by TCRdb to about 2021). At the level of the whole study: AZD1222 recipients whose second dose came at about 4 weeks and those whose second dose came at about 12 weeks were combined into one group, since spike-specific TCR depth and breadth did not differ between the two schedules. TCR sequencing covered more than 230 trial participants: 200 to 220 given two doses of AZD1222 and some 25 given two doses of MenACWY control vaccine. Enrollment into the trials was organized by age into subgroups of 18-55, 56-69 and 70-plus years, and those subgroups contained roughly 150, 30 and 60 TCR-sequenced participants, respectively.

This clone was recorded once. Its binding antigen is unknown. Base qualities were left out, and no much larger clone turns up one base away. This specimen's time point label, per the study, means: baseline before first vaccination. Vaccinee samples came from UK trials COV001 and COV002, including a single-blind randomized controlled phase 2/3 trial of AZD1222 (ChAdOx1 nCoV-19) in healthy adults. For TCRbeta chain sequencing, PBMC samples were collected from trial participants at day 0 and at day 28 after the second dose. The research as a whole found: The 56-69-year group was small, and its depth increase did not reach significance, likely because of low power. Reportedly, close to half of the unique spike-specific TCRs recognized epitopes lying outside the regions that are mutated in the B.1.351 and B.1.1.7 variants. After two AZD1222 doses, both the breadth and the depth of spike-specific TCRs were significantly higher than at day 0 and than in MenACWY recipients. No day 14 peak-response samples were available, so repertoires were characterized only after the peak T cell response. Participants were mostly white British and included more females than males, and it was suggested by the authors that clonal diversity may have been underestimated. Conclusions about previously exposed vaccinees are limited because only five to seven AZD1222 recipients were SARS-CoV-2 seropositive at baseline. The vaccine-associated CD4 TCRs covered the entire spike protein, and the dominant responses fell in regions 160-218 and 743-854.

The CDR3 regions of human TCRbeta chains were analyzed by immunosequencing. The authors processed their data as follows. Repertoire TCRs were checked for matches against a reference library of SARS-CoV-2-specific TCRs that had been generated using the MIRA antigen-specificity platform. Breadth was defined as the fraction of unique TCRs that were SARS-CoV-2-associated. Depth was defined as the fraction of total T cells that were SARS-CoV-2-associated. Using the MIRA data, each spike-specific TCR was mapped to the spike region that the TCR reacts to and placed in a CD4 or CD8 class. Log10-transformed breadth and depth values were compared by one-way ANOVA with Sidak's multiple comparisons tests. Held by TCRdb, this immuneACCESS table contains in-frame sequences only and omits some clones. Under half of the omission traces to an unresolved V gene where checked; the cause of the rest is unknown. V, J and clone size are those of that table, while D and trimming were read from the DNA. The sample table lists around 79,000 clones, approximately 88% of them with a count of one. Of the sample, 15% to 20% is held by the ten largest clones.

V drops 0 bases and J drops 5 bases, leaving 11 bases in between. CDR3 length: 14 amino acids, cysteine to phenylalanine. The CDR3 DNA has 42 bases and is translated from base 1. Looking up the germline V gene (reference sequence) yields CDR1 SGHNT and CDR2 YYREEE. The sequence was obtained from an adult in good health. This specimen consisted of peripheral blood, obtained on day 0 of AZD1222 vaccination. The chain links TRBV5-4 with TRBJ2-5; the D gene is perhaps TRBD1 or TRBD2, as each covers 5 bases. Read as DNA, the sequence is TGTGCCAGCAGCTTGGAAGGCAGGGAGGAGACCCAGTACTTC. Its translation is CASSLEGREETQYF.